These T cell receptor beta chains were read from a single sample in a study of blood T cell repertoires in COVID-19. The assay was immunoSEQ multiplex PCR, and TCRdb's table has in-frame clones only and misses some. The table lists around 140,000 clones, around 85% of them singletons, with about a sixth in the top ten. The sequencing input was peripheral blood. The receptors stem from a woman over 75 with acute or convalescent COVID-19. Both conserved end residues are part of each CDR3. A D gene is named only where the DNA matches it firmly. A row's size may be missing; if present it is once, few, many or a size class.

TRBV19,TRBJ1-5,.,.,CASSRLPGEGNQPQHF,TGTGCCAGTAGTAGACTACCGGGGGAAGGCAATCAGCCCCAGCATTTT
TRBV7-9,TRBJ2-3,TRBD2,.,CASSLVGGGRRTDTQYF,TGTGCCAGCAGCTTAGTAGGCGGCGGGAGGCGGACAGATACGCAGTATTTT
TRBV6-2/TRBV6-3,TRBJ2-2,TRBD1,.,CASSQTGTVSGELFF,TGTGCCAGCAGTCAGACAGGGACGGTGTCCGGGGAGCTGTTTTTT
TRBV19,TRBJ2-7,.,few,CASSTTGNPGEQYF,TGTGCCAGTAGTACCACAGGGAACCCTGGGGAGCAGTACTTC
TRBV5-6,TRBJ1-5,.,.,CASSVQGINQPQHF,TGTGCCAGCAGCGTGCAGGGGATCAATCAGCCCCAGCATTTT
TRBV6-5,TRBJ1-3,.,few,CASSFRNTIYF,TGTGCCAGCAGTTTCAGGAACACCATATATTTT
TRBV19,TRBJ1-1,.,.,CASHPGSGTEAFF,TGTGCCAGCCACCCAGGGTCTGGTACTGAAGCTTTCTTT
TRBV19,TRBJ2-1,TRBD2,.,CASSTGYSGRVNEQFF,TGTGCCAGTAGTACGGGCTATAGCGGGAGGGTCAATGAGCAGTTCTTC
TRBV4-1,TRBJ2-3,.,.,CASSQLVSTDTQYF,TGCGCCAGCAGCCAACTAGTAAGCACAGATACGCAGTATTTT
TRBV6-2/TRBV6-3,TRBJ1-5,.,once,CASSYTRGASNQPQHF,TGTGCCAGCAGTTACACTCGGGGGGCTAGCAATCAGCCCCAGCATTTT
TRBV7-9,TRBJ2-6,TRBD2,.,CASSSSGTGHSGANVLTF,TGTGCCAGCAGCAGTAGCGGGACGGGACACTCTGGGGCCAACGTCCTGACTTTC
TRBV6-1,TRBJ1-6,TRBD1,once,CASSEAGTGVSPLHF,TGTGCCAGCAGTGAGGCCGGGACAGGCGTTTCACCCCTCCACTTT
TRBV19,TRBJ1-5,.,.,CASSIWQDNQPQHF,TGTGCCAGTAGTATTTGGCAGGACAATCAGCCCCAGCATTTT
TRBV25-1,TRBJ1-2,TRBD1,.,CASSESQGTANYGYTF,TGTGCCAGCAGTGAATCCCAGGGGACAGCTAACTATGGCTACACCTTC
TRBV6-1,TRBJ1-3,.,.,CASTPVGVSGNTIYF,TGTGCCAGCACCCCCGTCGGGGTCTCTGGAAACACCATATATTTT
TRBV7-2,TRBJ2-1,TRBD2,.,CASSPSGRAQNEQFF,TGTGCCAGCAGCCCTAGCGGGAGGGCCCAGAATGAGCAGTTCTTC
TRBV18,TRBJ1-2,.,.,CASSPGGQSPYGYTF,TGTGCCAGCTCACCAGGCGGACAGTCCCCCTATGGCTACACCTTC
TRBV19,TRBJ2-1,.,few,CASRGRGVSEQFF,TGTGCCAGTAGGGGCAGGGGGGTAAGTGAGCAGTTCTTC
TRBV7-2,TRBJ1-1,.,.,CASRFEVLSTEAFF,TGTGCCAGCAGATTCGAGGTCCTATCCACTGAAGCTTTCTTT
TRBV18,TRBJ2-3,.,.,CASSQSRTTDTQYF,TGTGCCAGCTCACAGTCGCGAACCACAGATACGCAGTATTTT
TRBV7-2,TRBJ2-7,.,.,CASSLSWTGGYEQYF,TGTGCCAGCAGCTTATCCTGGACAGGAGGGTACGAGCAGTACTTC
TRBV13,TRBJ2-7,TRBD1,.,CASSSGTGTSYEQYF,TGTGCCAGCAGCTCCGGGACAGGGACTTCCTACGAGCAGTACTTC
TRBV29-1,TRBJ2-1,.,.,CSVVMTFNEQFF,TGCAGCGTTGTAATGACATTCAATGAGCAGTTCTTC
TRBV5-6,TRBJ2-3,.,few,CASSRSLGGTDTQYF,TGTGCCAGCAGCCGGAGCCTGGGAGGCACAGATACGCAGTATTTT
TRBV7-2,TRBJ2-7,.,.,CASSLVGQGTPHEQYF,TGTGCCAGCAGCTTAGTCGGCCAGGGGACCCCCCACGAGCAGTACTTC
TRBV11-3,TRBJ1-4,.,.,CASSLDIGRALWDEKLFF,TGTGCCAGCAGCTTAGATATTGGCAGGGCATTATGGGATGAAAAACTGTTTTTT
TRBV5-1,TRBJ1-2,.,.,CASSLAVGTSTLPSNYGYTF,TGCGCCAGCAGCTTGGCCGTAGGGACATCCACATTACCGTCTAACTATGGCTACACCTTC
TRBV27,TRBJ2-7,TRBD2,.,CASSRQREGTYEQYF,TGTGCCAGCAGTCGACAGCGGGAGGGCACCTACGAGCAGTACTTC
TRBV4-3,TRBJ1-5,TRBD1,.,CASSQDRQGRDQPQHF,TGCGCCAGCAGCCAAGATAGACAGGGGAGAGATCAGCCCCAGCATTTT
TRBV12-3/TRBV12-4,TRBJ1-6,.,.,CASSLAGGPLHF,TGTGCCAGCAGTTTAGCCGGGGGTCCCCTCCACTTT
TRBV7-2,TRBJ1-6,TRBD1,few,CASSLTGDSPLHF,TGTGCCAGCAGCCTCACAGGGGATTCACCCCTCCACTTT
TRBV18,TRBJ1-4,.,.,CASSPRQGAGEKLFF,TGTGCCAGCTCACCACGGCAAGGGGCCGGGGAAAAACTGTTTTTT
TRBV24-1,TRBJ2-7,TRBD2,.,CAISDLIPNTSGRAPYEQYF,TGTGCCATCAGTGATTTGATCCCGAATACTAGCGGGAGGGCCCCCTACGAGCAGTACTTC
TRBV6-4,TRBJ2-1,TRBD2,.,CASSDTSGGANEQFF,TGTGCCAGCAGTGACACTAGCGGGGGGGCCAATGAGCAGTTCTTC
TRBV18,TRBJ1-2,.,.,CASSPLGDRNYGYTF,TGTGCCAGCTCACCGTTGGGCGACAGAAACTATGGCTACACCTTC
TRBV29-1,TRBJ2-3,TRBD2,.,CSVANVKGLEGTDTQYF,TGCAGCGTTGCGAACGTCAAGGGACTAGAGGGCACAGATACGCAGTATTTT
TRBV12-5,TRBJ1-5,.,few,CASGLVSGLQHF,TGTGCTAGTGGTTTGGTATCAGGACTACAGCATTTT
TRBV9,TRBJ2-6,TRBD1,.,CASSPRPGTGSGANVLTF,TGTGCCAGCAGCCCCCGTCCCGGGACAGGGTCTGGGGCCAACGTCCTGACTTTC
TRBV19,TRBJ2-7,TRBD2,.,CASSIGTSGSYEQYF,TGTGCCAGTAGTATTGGAACTAGCGGGTCGTACGAGCAGTACTTC
TRBV18,TRBJ1-2,TRBD1,.,CASSQQGQGGYGYTF,TGTGCCAGCTCACAACAGGGACAGGGAGGCTATGGCTACACCTTC
TRBV29-1,TRBJ2-5,TRBD2,.,CSVEGSSGAGGTQYF,TGCAGCGTTGAAGGGTCTAGCGGGGCTGGGGGGACCCAGTACTTC
TRBV7-8,TRBJ2-1,TRBD2,.,CASSLSSGVYNEQFF,TGTGCCAGCAGCTTATCTAGCGGGGTCTACAATGAGCAGTTCTTC
TRBV24-1,TRBJ2-1,TRBD2,once,CATSESGTHHNEQFF,TGTGCCACCTCAGAGAGCGGGACCCATCACAATGAGCAGTTCTTC
TRBV6-2/TRBV6-3,TRBJ2-7,TRBD1,.,CASSYPTGSGGLAEQYF,TGTGCCAGCAGTTACCCGACAGGGAGCGGTGGGCTTGCCGAGCAGTACTTC
TRBV15,TRBJ2-1,TRBD2,.,CATSGGLAGYNEQFF,TGTGCCACCAGCGGAGGACTAGCGGGTTACAATGAGCAGTTCTTC
TRBV25-1,TRBJ1-5,.,.,CASSPQGNSNQPQHF,TGTGCCAGCAGTCCGCAGGGGAATAGCAATCAGCCCCAGCATTTT
TRBV6-2/TRBV6-3,TRBJ2-1,TRBD2,.,CASSPYGLAFSYNEQFF,TGTGCCAGCAGCCCTTACGGACTAGCGTTTTCCTACAATGAGCAGTTCTTC
TRBV3-1/TRBV3-2,TRBJ2-1,TRBD1,.,CASSLGTAYNEQFF,TGTGCCAGCAGCCTCGGGACAGCGTACAATGAGCAGTTCTTC
TRBV11-2,TRBJ1-5,.,.,CASSLGTAGNQPQHF,TGTGCCAGCAGCTTAGGAACAGCGGGGAATCAGCCCCAGCATTTT